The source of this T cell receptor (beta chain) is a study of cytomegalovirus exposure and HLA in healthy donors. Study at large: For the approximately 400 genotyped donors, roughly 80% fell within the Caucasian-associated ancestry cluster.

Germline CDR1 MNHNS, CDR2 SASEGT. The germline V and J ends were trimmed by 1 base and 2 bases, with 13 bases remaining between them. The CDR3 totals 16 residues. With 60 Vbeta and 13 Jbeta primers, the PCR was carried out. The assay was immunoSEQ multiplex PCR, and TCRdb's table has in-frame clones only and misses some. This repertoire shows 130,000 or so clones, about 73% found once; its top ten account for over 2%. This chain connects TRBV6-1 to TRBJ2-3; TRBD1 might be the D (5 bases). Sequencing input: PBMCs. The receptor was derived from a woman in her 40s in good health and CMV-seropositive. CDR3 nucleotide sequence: TGTGCCAGCAGTGAAGAGCAGGGCCGCATCACAGATACGCAGTATTTT. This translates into CASSEEQGRITDTQYF.